The next 3 T cell receptor beta chains were all read from a single sample in a study of vaccination and CD4 T cells after COVID-19. Treatment meaning: roughly 11-day PBMC culture with coronavirus spike peptide pools or control peptides (ViraFEST assay). Which antigens these TCRs recognize remains unknown. Once obtained from cultured CD4+ T cells, the DNA was sequenced using the Oncomine TCR Beta short-read assay. TCRdb passed the PCR reads through MiXCR, listing each CDR3 protein once. The sample yields over 25,000 distinct CDR3 sequences, approximately 60% seen once. Specimen: CD4+ T cells from blood, cultured in vitro, collected after SARS-CoV-2 vaccination. The source of these receptors is a human donor who received a COVID-19 vaccine.

The chain joins TRBV7-9 to TRBJ2-5; 13 nucleotides line up with TRBD2. The J segment lost 1 base and the V segment lost 5 bases, leaving 4 bases of the junction unmatched. The CDR3 runs 16 residues. Germline V gives CDR1 SEHNR, CDR2 FQNEAQ (reference sequence). The CDR3 loop is CASSPGTSGVQETQYF. The CDR3 DNA sequence: TGTGCCAGCAGCCCCGGGACTAGCGGGGTCCAAGAGACCCAGTACTTC.

The genes are TRBV28 and TRBJ1-2; TRBD1 might be the D (6 bases). V was clipped by 6 bases and J by 3 bases, with 17 bases between them. CDR3 length: 15 residues. Germline V CDR1 and CDR2: MDHEN, SYDVKM. The CDR3 DNA reads TGTGCCAGCAGCCCCCTGGGGGGGGGCTACTATGGCTACACCTTC. This translates into CASSPLGGGYYGYTF.

This chain connects TRBV19 to TRBJ2-7; 7 bases match TRBD1. Germline-derived CDR1 and CDR2 are LNHDA and SQIVND (reference sequence). The CDR3 is 15 amino acids. V trimming: 5 bases; J trimming: 5 bases; junction bases outside the gene matches: 12. In DNA, the CDR3 is TGTGCCAGTAGTGTCGACAGGGAGTCTTTGAACGAGCAGTACTTC. This sequence encodes CASSVDRESLNEQYF.